These 22 T cell receptor beta chains share one sample of origin, sequenced in a study of CD8+ T cells in alopecia areata. Investigators isolated RNA and reverse transcribed it into cDNA to act as the sequencing template. Generated by immunoSEQ multiplex PCR, the TCRdb table keeps only in-frame clones and is missing some. The repertoire has roughly 150,000 clones, around 55% of them found once; the top ten carry approximately 4.3%. Sequenced material: CD4+ T cells sorted from blood. All receptors derive from a human donor in good health.

DNA for the CDR3: TGCGCCAGCAGCCTCCGGGACCCACTCCGTGACGAGCAGTACTTC. Encoded protein: CASSLRDPLRDEQYF. The gene calls are TRBV5-1 and TRBJ2-7; D possibly matches TRBD1 or TRBD2 (5 bases each). The germline V gene has CDR1 SGHRS and CDR2 YFSETQ. CDR3 size: 15 residues. V gave up 4 bases and J gave up 5 bases, with 19 bases separating them.

This clone showed up just a few times. This chain connects TRBV29-1 to TRBJ1-1; D is ambiguous. The CDR3 extends over 13 amino acids. CDR1 SQVTM and CDR2 ANQGSEA come from the germline V gene. The ends were cut back, 4 bases at V and 0 bases at J, with 9 bases in the middle. The DNA of the CDR3 is TGCAGCGTTGTTCCGGGGTTGAACACTGAAGCTTTCTTT. Translated: CSVVPGLNTEAFF.

This clone has just a few counts. This chain uses TRBV29-1 with TRBJ2-7, with 14 nucleotides matching TRBD2. The CDR3 has 13 residues. V lost 7 bases to trimming and J lost 6 bases; unmatched junction nucleotides: 5. The V gene's germline CDR1 is SQVTM and CDR2 ANQGSEA. Written as DNA, the CDR3 is TGCAGCGCCAGACTAGCGGGAGGGCTCGAGCAGTACTTC. Protein product: CSARLAGGLEQYF.

The table lists this clone with a few counts. The chain carries TRBV29-1 and TRBJ1-5, with D hard to call. The CDR3 runs to 15 residues. Germline CDR1 reads SQVTM; CDR2 reads ANQGSEA. Deletions cut 8 bases from V and 5 bases from J, with 22 bases between. CDR3 nucleotide sequence: TGCAGCCTGTCCGAGCACTTGCGGATTGATCAGCCCCAGCATTTT. It yields the protein CSLSEHLRIDQPQHF.

This clone was recorded a few times. The rearrangement joins TRBV28 to TRBJ2-3, with unresolved D. Trimming removed 3 bases from V and 2 bases from J, with 6 bases in between. Germline V gene data show CDR1 as MDHEN and CDR2 as SYDVKM. This CDR3 spans 13 amino acids. CDR3 sequence (DNA): TGTGCCAGCAGTTTTCCTCCCACAGATACGCAGTATTTT. This translates into CASSFPPTDTQYF.

The chain joins TRBV11-2 to TRBJ1-2; maybe TRBD1 (6 bases). Per the germline V gene, CDR1 is SGHAT and CDR2 is FQNNGV. The V gene lost 3 bases and the J gene lost 8 bases, with 13 bases spanning the gap. This CDR3 spans 13 amino acids. The CDR3 here is CASSFPGVQGYTF. The CDR3 nucleotides read TGTGCCAGCAGCTTTCCAGGGGTTCAGGGCTACACCTTC.

Details on this clone: The same CDR3 can be traced to other DNA sequences in this sample. The CDR3 DNA is TGTGCCACCAGCAGAGTATCCGGGGAGCTGTTTTTT. Its protein is CATSRVSGELFF. The chain carries TRBV15 and TRBJ2-2; D is ambiguous. Trimming cost V 1 base and J 6 bases, with 3 bases left between them. CDR3 length: 12 amino acids. CDR1 and CDR2 from the germline V gene are LNHNV and YYDKDF (reference sequence).

This clone showed up just once. The chain joins TRBV4-2 to TRBJ2-1; D perhaps matches TRBD2 (6 bases). This CDR3 comprises 17 residues. Per germline, CDR1 LGHNA and CDR2 YNFKEQ. Deletions cut 3 bases from V and 0 bases from J, with 15 bases between. The CDR3 DNA is TGTGCCAGCAGCCAGGCAGTAGCGGAGAGCTCCTACAATGAGCAGTTCTTC. As protein: CASSQAVAESSYNEQFF.

This clone occurred a few times. V usage is TRBV4-2 and J usage is TRBJ2-3; D perhaps matches TRBD2 (6 bases). In germline, CDR1 is LGHNA, CDR2 YNFKEQ. This CDR3 is built from 17 residues. Trimming took 3 bases from V and 2 from J, leaving 18 bases between them. As DNA, the CDR3 is TGTGCCAGCAGCCAGGGGTCCGTGGGGCGGGACACAGATACGCAGTATTTT. Protein: CASSQGSVGRDTDTQYF.

This chain connects TRBV18 to TRBJ1-5; the D gene is possibly TRBD1 (5 bases). The CDR3 loop spans 16 amino acids. The V and J ends lost 2 bases and 2 bases respectively, with 13 bases between them. Germline V CDR1 and CDR2: KGHSH, LQKENI. The CDR3, as DNA: TGTGCCAGCTCACCATTAGGGACGGAGCGCAATCAGCCCCAGCATTTT. This translates into CASSPLGTERNQPQHF.

This chain connects TRBV4-1 to TRBJ1-5; D is unresolved. This CDR3 has 14 residues. V lost 1 base and J lost 1, with 5 bases in between. Germline V CDR1 and CDR2: MGHRA, YSYEKL. The CDR3 here is CASSQGKSNQPQHF. The DNA for the CDR3 is TGCGCCAGCAGCCAAGGGAAGAGCAATCAGCCCCAGCATTTT.

This clone was counted only a few times. The V gene is TRBV29-1, the J gene TRBJ2-6; the D gene is possibly TRBD1 (5 bases). Germline assignment: CDR1 SQVTM and CDR2 ANQGSEA. The CDR3 runs to 16 residues. The V gene lost 2 bases and the J gene lost 3 bases, with 14 bases spanning the gap. The CDR3 DNA sequence: TGCAGCGTTGAAATCCAGGGCCAGGGTGGGGCCAACGTCCTGACTTTC. Translated, it gives CSVEIQGQGGANVLTF.

The table lists this clone with a few counts. The gene calls are TRBV7-9 and TRBJ1-4; 8 bases are shared with TRBD1. Germline values: CDR1 SEHNR, CDR2 FQNEAQ (reference sequence). The J segment lost 10 bases and the V segment lost 6 bases, leaving 13 bases of the junction unmatched. There are 15 residues in the CDR3. CDR3 region: CASSPPGQAAGKLFF. In DNA form, the CDR3 reads TGTGCCAGCAGTCCGCCGGGACAGGCGGCAGGAAAACTGTTTTTT.

The chain uses TRBV29-1 and TRBJ1-2; D perhaps matches TRBD1 (5 bases). The ends were cut back, 3 bases at V and 5 bases at J, with 13 bases in the middle. CDR1 SQVTM and CDR2 ANQGSEA come from the germline V gene. The CDR3 totals 13 residues. The DNA for the CDR3 is TGCAGCGTTGATCAGGGTGCGGGATATGGCTACACCTTC. Its protein is CSVDQGAGYGYTF.

In nucleotides, the CDR3 is TGTGCCAGCAGCCAAGACAGGGGACAAGAGACCCAGTACTTC. Its protein product is CASSQDRGQETQYF. This sequence joins TRBV4-2 and TRBJ2-5, with D possibly being TRBD1 (6 bases). CDR3 size: 14 residues. Germline CDR1 LGHNA, CDR2 YNFKEQ. V lost 0 bases to trimming and J lost 2 bases, with 7 bases between them.

The V and J genes are TRBV4-2 and TRBJ2-5; TRBD2 is a possible D gene (5 bases). V lost 0 bases and J 5 bases, leaving 22 bases between the germline ends. Germline V gene data show CDR1 as LGHNA and CDR2 as YNFKEQ. There are 18 residues in the CDR3. The DNA for the CDR3 is TGTGCCAGCAGCCAAGAGTCTTTAGCTAGCAGTGGTGGGGAGACCCAGTACTTC. Translated, it gives CASSQESLASSGGETQYF.

This clone appeared a few times. This chain links TRBV6-5 with TRBJ2-7, with 7 bases identical to TRBD1. Germline V gene lookup returns CDR1 MNHEY and CDR2 SVGAGI. The CDR3 sequence is 13 residues long. The V segment lost 0 bases and the J segment 4 bases; nucleotides outside the gene matches: 0. CDR3 nucleotides: TGTGCCAGCAGTTACTCCAGGGGGTACGAGCAGTACTTC. It is translated as CASSYSRGYEQYF.

This clone was seen a single time. The rearrangement uses TRBV20-1 and TRBJ2-7; unclear D gene. Germline-derived CDR1 and CDR2 are DFQATT and SNEGSKA (reference sequence). The CDR3 spans 11 residues. V lost 4 bases and J 3 bases, leaving 7 bases between the germline ends. Here the CDR3 DNA reads TGCAGTGCTACTTCACGCTACGAGCAGTACTTC. Translation: CSATSRYEQYF.

CDR3 nucleotides: TGCAGCGTTCTGAGGACAGGCAGCTCTAACTATGGCTACACCTTC. Translated: CSVLRTGSSNYGYTF. The chain employs TRBV29-1 and TRBJ1-2, with 7 bases that match TRBD1. There are 15 residues in the CDR3. Germline CDR1 and CDR2: SQVTM and ANQGSEA. Trimming took 5 bases from V and 0 from J; bases not matched to a gene: 9. The full variable domain, rest sourced from reference TRBV29-1 and TRBJ1-2, is SAVISQKPSRDICQRGTSLTIQCQVDSQVTMMFWYRQQPGQSLTLIATANQGSEATYESGFVIDKFPISRPNLTFSTLTVSNMSPEDSSIYLCSVLRTGSSNYGYTFGSGTRLTVV.

V is TRBV5-6 and J is TRBJ2-1; TRBD1 agrees at 10 bases. The CDR3 sequence is 12 residues long. V shed 4 bases and J 10 bases; nucleotides not matched to a gene: 2. Germline lookup yields CDR1 SGHDT and CDR2 YYEEEE. The CDR3 DNA sequence: TGTGCCAGCAGCAGGGACAGGGGAGAGCAGTTCTTC. Amino acid sequence: CASSRDRGEQFF.

This clone was seen only a few times. The chain employs TRBV30 and TRBJ1-1; 12 nucleotides match TRBD1. CDR3 length: 16 amino acids. Trimming at V came to 0 bases and at J to 1 base, leaving 3 bases not matched to a gene. Germline CDR1 and CDR2: GTSNPN and SVGIG (reference sequence). The CDR3 spells CAWSVLGQGANTEAFF. Written as DNA, the CDR3 is TGTGCCTGGAGTGTCTTGGGACAGGGGGCGAACACTGAAGCTTTCTTT.

This clone came up once. The V call is TRBV5-1, the J call TRBJ2-7, with TRBD2 matching over 8 bases. With V trimmed by 6 bases and J by 2 bases, 13 bases remained unmatched. The germline V gene encodes CDR1 SGHRS and CDR2 YFSETQ. The CDR3 sequence is 16 residues long. CDR3 sequence reads: CASTFSPTSVTYEQYF. In DNA form, the CDR3 reads TGCGCCAGCACCTTTTCTCCGACTAGCGTAACCTACGAGCAGTACTTC.